This T cell receptor beta chain came from a study of cytomegalovirus exposure and HLA in healthy donors. PCR amplification relied on 60 Vbeta primers (plus 13 Jbeta primers). Clones were sequenced by immunoSEQ multiplex PCR, and TCRdb holds only the in-frame ones, with some missing. The table lists 90,000 to 100,000 clones, 80% to 85% of them singletons. A word on this clone: No antigen is known for it.

CDR1 is SGHKS, CDR2 YYEKEE, per germline (reference sequence). The V and J ends lost 2 bases and 3 bases respectively, with 14 bases between them. This CDR3 comprises 15 residues. Findings and limits, study-wide: Accurate prediction of HLA-A and HLA-B alleles (for most subjects) was reportedly achieved from TCR beta sequences. Other equally common chains were less clonally expanded than HLA-associated TCR beta chains, a later analysis showed.

This TCR came from a man aged 35-49 years in good health and CMV-seronegative. The chain has TRBV5-5 and TRBJ1-1; D perhaps matches TRBD1 (5 bases). Material for sequencing was PBMCs. The CDR3 protein is CASSLWLPGDTEAFF. The CDR3 bases are TGTGCCAGCAGCTTATGGCTCCCGGGGGACACTGAAGCTTTCTTT.